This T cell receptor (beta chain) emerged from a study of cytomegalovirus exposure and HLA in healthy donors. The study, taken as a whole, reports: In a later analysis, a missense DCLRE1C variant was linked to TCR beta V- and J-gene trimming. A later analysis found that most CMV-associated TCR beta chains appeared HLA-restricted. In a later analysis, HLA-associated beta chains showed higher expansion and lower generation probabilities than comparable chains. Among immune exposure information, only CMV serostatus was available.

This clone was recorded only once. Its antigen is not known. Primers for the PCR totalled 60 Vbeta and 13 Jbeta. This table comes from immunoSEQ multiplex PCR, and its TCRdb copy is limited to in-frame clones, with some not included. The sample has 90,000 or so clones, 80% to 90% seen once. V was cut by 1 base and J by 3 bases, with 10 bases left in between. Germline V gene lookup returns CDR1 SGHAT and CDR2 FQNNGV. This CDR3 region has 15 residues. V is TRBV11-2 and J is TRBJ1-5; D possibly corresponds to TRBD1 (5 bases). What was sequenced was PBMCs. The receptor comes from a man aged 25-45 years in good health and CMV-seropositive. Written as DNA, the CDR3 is TGTGCCAGCAGCTTAGTGGCAGGGTTCAATCAGCCCCAGCATTTT. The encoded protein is CASSLVAGFNQPQHF. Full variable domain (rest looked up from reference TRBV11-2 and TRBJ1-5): EAGVAQSPRYKIIEKRQSVAFWCNPISGHATLYWYQQILGQGPKLLIQFQNNGVVDDSQLPKDRFSAERLKGVDSTLKIQPAKLEDSAVYLCASSLVAGFNQPQHFGDGTRLSIL.